The 3 T cell receptor beta chains presented below share a single source sample, sequenced in a study of vaccination and CD4 T cells after COVID-19. This sample's treatment: roughly ten-day PBMC culture with coronavirus spike peptide pools or control peptides (ViraFEST assay). CD4+ T cells of the unexposed donor were collected before the COVID-19 pandemic (2011-2018). Which antigens these TCRs recognize remains unknown. Cultured CD4+ T-cell DNA underwent Oncomine TCR Beta short-read sequencing. After culture, CD4+ T cells served as the source for genomic DNA extraction. A single record per CDR3 protein comes from TCRdb applying MiXCR to the PCR reads. Of some 9,100 distinct CDR3 sequences in the sample, roughly 30% are singletons; the top ten hold 20%. Sequencing was performed on CD4+ T cells from blood, cultured in vitro. All receptors derive from a human donor in good health.

Worth noting for this clonotype: A read error may account for a junction end that differs from germline. The chain combines TRBV5-8 with TRBJ2-6, with a possible D match to TRBD2 (5 bases). CDR1 is SGHTS and CDR2 is YDEGEE in the germline V gene. This CDR3 contains 16 residues. The CDR3 DNA is TGTGCCAGCAGCTCACCTTCTAGCTCTTGGGCCAACGTCCTGACTTTC. This translates into CASSSPSSSWANVLTF.

There are a few counts of this clonotype. CDR3 protein: CASSYPWDLSYEQYF. In nucleotides, the CDR3 is TGTGCCAGCAGTTATCCGTGGGACCTAAGCTACGAGCAGTACTTC. The chain combines TRBV6-5 with TRBJ2-7, with D tentatively TRBD1 or TRBD2 (5 bases each). This CDR3 has 15 residues. Trimming stripped 3 bases from V and 3 bases from J, with 15 bases between. Germline assignment: CDR1 MNHEY and CDR2 SVGAGI.

The chain combines TRBV19 with TRBJ2-1; 10 bases fit TRBD2. The V segment lost 5 bases and the J segment 8 bases; nucleotides outside the gene matches: 9. The germline gives CDR1 LNHDA, CDR2 SQIVND (reference sequence). This CDR3 comprises 15 residues. CDR3: CASSWDQAGGDEQFF. The CDR3 bases are TGTGCCAGTAGTTGGGACCAAGCGGGGGGGGATGAGCAGTTCTTC.